The clone carrying this T cell receptor (beta chain) was seen repeatedly, ten times or more. Its specificity is not known. TCR alpha and TCR beta cDNA libraries carrying sample barcodes and UMIs were produced by 5'RACE using constant-segment primers. TCRdb re-called the 5' RACE reads with MiXCR, one entry per CDR3 protein. The repertoire has about 290,000 distinct CDR3 sequences, roughly 15% of them found once; the top ten carry 22%. This entry is derived from a study of T-cell memory formation after mild COVID-19. Study outcomes and limitations: Most CD4+ clones that shrank were in CM and EM, while CD8+ ones turned up in EMRA. Contracting clones from day 15 to 85 showed balanced CD4/CD8; later expanders favored CD4+. The appearance of some responding clones in pre-infection memory suggested that cross-reactive memory joined.

CDR3 length equals 15 residues. Germline CDR1 MNHEY, CDR2 SVGEGT. The germline V and J ends were trimmed by 2 bases and 0 bases, with 9 bases remaining between them. The source is a man in his late teens or twenties who had mild COVID-19 (a few samples of this study predate the infection). Cell type and time point are not known. The rearrangement joins TRBV6-2 or TRBV6-3 to TRBJ2-3; D gene ambiguous. The source material was PBMCs or a T cell subset sorted from them (not recorded which). CDR3 amino acids: CASSYIQSSTDTQYF. In nucleotides, the CDR3 is TGTGCCAGCAGTTACATACAGTCCAGCACAGATACGCAGTATTTT.